The 30 T cell receptor beta chains given below trace back to one sample, sequenced in a study of breast tumors, draining lymph nodes, adjacent tissues (dated by TCRdb to about 2016). Libraries were prepared through multiplex PCR. Sequencing used an Illumina HiSeq 2000. In-frame beta chains were kept once TCRdb had trimmed the public reads at Q25 with fastp and called clones with MiXCR. Each CDR3 protein gets just one entry, which takes the most common genes and DNA from the rows behind it. For this sample there are fewer than 15,000 distinct CDR3 sequences; 62% appear just once. The ten largest clones add up to about half of the sample. The sample comprised tumor-adjacent breast tissue. The receptors originated from a female donor with breast cancer. Some clones in this sample may be carry-over from other donors' samples.

This sequence joins TRBV7-9 and TRBJ2-1, with D uncertain. Germline CDR1 and CDR2: SEHNR and FQNEAQ (reference sequence). The CDR3 totals 16 residues. Between the trimmed V and J ends, which lost 1 base and 2 bases, there was a span of 12 bases. CDR3 sequence (DNA): TGTGCCAGCAGCTTAGACCAGACGCCAACCTACAATGAGCAGTTCTTC. It translates to CASSLDQTPTYNEQFF.

The table lists this clonotype with a few counts. This chain uses TRBV27 with TRBJ1-1; a possible D gene is TRBD1 (5 bases). CDR1 is MNHEY, CDR2 SMNVEV, per germline (reference sequence). V was shortened by 7 bases and J by 0 bases, with 9 bases between the two germline ends. The CDR3 length is 13 residues. Here the CDR3 DNA reads TGTGCCAGCATGGGGGGGATGAACACTGAAGCTTTCTTT. Translation gives CASMGGMNTEAFF.

This clonotype showed up many times. The V and J genes are TRBV6-1 and TRBJ2-5; perhaps TRBD1 as D (7 bases). V dropped 2 bases and J dropped 5 bases, with 9 bases sitting between them. The germline V gene encodes CDR1 MNHNS and CDR2 SASEGT. The CDR3 totals 13 residues. The CDR3 nucleotides are TGTGCCAGCAGTGAACAGGGGGGTGAGACCCAGTACTTC. It translates to CASSEQGGETQYF.

The rearrangement links TRBV19 to TRBJ2-3; possibly TRBD1 for D (5 bases). This CDR3 has 14 residues. V was trimmed by 1 base and J by 4 bases, leaving 9 bases between them. The germline gives CDR1 LNHDA, CDR2 SQIVND (reference sequence). CDR3 residues: CASSIGQGPDTQYF. The CDR3, as DNA: TGTGCCAGTAGTATAGGGCAGGGTCCAGATACGCAGTATTTT.

This clonotype was detected ten times or more. J is TRBJ2-1 and V is TRBV7-9; D not resolved. Deletions cut 0 bases from V and 5 bases from J, with 8 bases between. CDR1 is SEHNR, CDR2 FQNEAQ, per germline (reference sequence). This CDR3 has 14 amino acids. CDR3 sequence reads: CASSLANFDNEQFF. As DNA, the CDR3 is TGTGCCAGCAGCTTAGCCAACTTCGACAATGAGCAGTTCTTC.

This clonotype was counted a single time. This sequence joins TRBV9 and TRBJ2-3, with TRBD2 as a possible D gene (5 bases). This CDR3 comprises 15 residues. Trimming shortened V by 0 bases and J by 2 bases, and 10 bases separated the two germline ends. Per the germline V gene, CDR1 is SGDLS and CDR2 is YYNGEE. CDR3 amino acids: CASSVEGELTDTQYF. The CDR3 DNA follows: TGTGCCAGCAGCGTAGAGGGAGAACTCACAGATACGCAGTATTTT.

This clonotype was detected ten times or more. CDR3 residues: CASLGGGTYNEQFF. As DNA, the CDR3 is TGTGCCAGTCTCGGCGGGGGTACCTACAATGAGCAGTTCTTC. The V and J genes are TRBV2 and TRBJ2-1, with 7 bases that match TRBD2. The CDR3 sequence is 14 residues long. Germline V gives CDR1 SNHLY, CDR2 FYNNEI. V shed 9 bases, J shed 2 bases, and the junction held 7 bases outside the gene matches.

This clonotype was picked up many times. The chain links TRBV19 to TRBJ1-5; TRBD1 is a possible D gene (5 bases). Germline V CDR1 and CDR2: LNHDA, SQIVND (reference sequence). The CDR3 covers 13 residues. The V and J ends lost 5 bases and 6 bases respectively, with 11 bases between them. DNA of the CDR3: TGTGCCAGTAGTCGAGGGGTGCGTCAGCCCCAGCATTTT. Encoded protein: CASSRGVRQPQHF. Supplemented by reference TRBV19 and TRBJ1-5, the full variable domain reads DGGITQSPKYLFRKEGQNVTLSCEQNLNHDAMYWYRQDPGQGLRLIYYSQIVNDFQKGDIAEGYSVSREKKESFPLTVTSAQKNPTAFYLCASSRGVRQPQHFGDGTRLSIL.

The chain couples TRBV20-1 to TRBJ2-7; 7 bases fit TRBD1. Germline lookup yields CDR1 DFQATT and CDR2 SNEGSKA (reference sequence). The J segment lost 7 bases and the V segment lost 6 bases, leaving 18 bases of the junction unmatched. This CDR3 is built from 15 residues. CDR3 DNA: TGCAGTGCAGGAAAATACAGGGGAAGTTTGTTAGAGCAGTACTTC. Residues: CSAGKYRGSLLEQYF.

The rearrangement uses TRBV2 and TRBJ1-2; D may be TRBD1 (6 bases). Germline values: CDR1 SNHLY, CDR2 FYNNEI. This CDR3 comprises 13 residues. V was trimmed by 3 bases and J by 2 bases, leaving 7 bases between them. The CDR3 sequence: CASSDGQNYGYTF. The DNA of the CDR3 is TGTGCCAGCAGTGATGGACAGAACTATGGCTACACCTTC.

The CDR3 DNA follows: TGTGCCATCAGTAGTCTTGGAGGAGCGAGTCACGAGCAGTACTTC. Protein: CAISSLGGASHEQYF. The chain employs TRBV10-3 and TRBJ2-7, with D possibly TRBD2 on 5 matching bases. This CDR3 is 15 amino acids long. Trimming removed 5 bases from V and 5 bases from J, with 19 bases in between. Germline V lookup: CDR1 ENHRY, CDR2 SYGVKD.

A note on this clonotype: The junction departs from the called germline gene at one end, perhaps through a read error. The rearrangement uses TRBV14 and TRBJ1-2; D is perhaps TRBD1 (5 bases). The germline CDR1 and CDR2 sequences are SGHDN and FVKESK. The CDR3 is 13 residues long. Here the CDR3 DNA reads TGTGCCAGCAGCGAAGAGGGGACGTTGGCCCACGCCTTC. It codes for CASSEEGTLAHAF.

The chain uses TRBV20-1 and TRBJ2-1; TRBD1 might be the D (6 bases). Germline V CDR1 and CDR2: DFQATT, SNEGSKA (reference sequence). There are 11 residues in the CDR3. Trimming pared 6 bases from V and 6 bases from J, leaving 9 bases between. The CDR3 loop reads CSARQVNEQFF. The CDR3 DNA reads TGCAGTGCAAGACAGGTCAATGAGCAGTTCTTC.

The DNA for the CDR3 is TGCGCCAGCAGTGAGAGGAGCAGCTCCTCAGATACGCAGTATTTT. It yields the protein CASSERSSSSDTQYF. The V gene is TRBV10-1, the J gene TRBJ2-3; the D is unclear. CDR3 length equals 15 residues. Trimming left V 2 bases short and J 4 bases short, with 13 bases between. Germline values: CDR1 WNHNN, CDR2 SYGVQD (reference sequence).

The rearrangement uses TRBV5-1 and TRBJ1-5, with 7 bases fitting TRBD1. Germline-derived CDR1 and CDR2 are SGHRS and YFSETQ. The CDR3 runs to 15 residues. Trimming removed 0 bases from V and 7 bases from J; junction bases left unmatched: 7. The DNA for the CDR3 is TGCGCCAGCAGCTTGGAGGGACAGTACAACCAGCCCCAGCATTTT. This encodes CASSLEGQYNQPQHF.

The J gene is TRBJ1-2, the V gene TRBV5-6, with a tentative D call TRBD1 (6 bases). Germline V lookup: CDR1 SGHDT, CDR2 YYEEEE. V lost 4 bases and J 5 bases, leaving 12 bases between the germline ends. This CDR3 comprises 13 residues. The CDR3, as DNA: TGTGCCAGCAGCCCTGGACAGACTTATGGCTACACCTTC. This encodes CASSPGQTYGYTF.

This clonotype showed up many times. The rearrangement links TRBV19 to TRBJ2-7, with TRBD2 matching 9 bases. The junction had 8 bases not matched to a gene; V was cut back by 3 bases and J by 5 bases. The CDR3 totals 15 residues. CDR1 LNHDA and CDR2 SQIVND come from the germline V gene (reference sequence). The DNA for the CDR3 is TGTGCCAGTAGTATCTTGCGGGAGGGCCTCCACGAGCAGTACTTC. This codes for CASSILREGLHEQYF.

The sample holds a few counts of this clonotype. V usage is TRBV6-6 and J usage is TRBJ1-1; 9 bases align to TRBD1. The CDR3 totals 15 residues. The germline CDR1 and CDR2 sequences are MNHNY and SVGAGI (reference sequence). The junction had 8 bases not matched to a gene; V was cut back by 5 bases and J by 4 bases. The CDR3 sequence: CASSKIRDRATEAFF. The CDR3 DNA reads TGTGCCAGCAGTAAGATCCGGGACAGGGCCACTGAAGCTTTCTTT.

The chain uses TRBV20-1 and TRBJ2-3; TRBD2 matches at 12 bases. This CDR3 comprises 16 residues. Germline CDR1 DFQATT, CDR2 SNEGSKA (reference sequence). V gave up 6 bases and J gave up 3 bases; unmatched junction bases: 10. DNA for the CDR3: TGCAGTGCAACCGAACTAGCGGGGGGATCTACAGATACGCAGTATTTT. Its protein product is CSATELAGGSTDTQYF.

This clonotype was seen more than once but under ten times. The chain carries TRBV7-9 and TRBJ2-3; D call uncertain. The CDR3 contains 15 residues. CDR1 is SEHNR and CDR2 is FQNEAQ in the germline V gene (reference sequence). The V end was cut by 8 bases, the J end by 0 bases, with 15 bases between. CDR3 nucleotide sequence: TGTGCCAGCGCCTTTGGTGCAGGAAGCACAGATACGCAGTATTTT. Protein: CASAFGAGSTDTQYF. Combining the CDR3 with reference TRBV7-9 and TRBJ2-3 gives the whole variable domain DTGVSQNPRHKITKRGQNVTFRCDPISEHNRLYWYRQTLGQGPEFLTYFQNEAQLEKSRLLSDRFSAERPKGSFSTLEIQRTEQGDSAMYLCASAFGAGSTDTQYFGPGTRLTVL.

The chain joins TRBV14 to TRBJ1-2; D remains unclear. Germline V gene data show CDR1 as SGHDN and CDR2 as FVKESK. The V gene lost 0 bases and the J gene lost 4 bases, with 15 bases spanning the gap. The CDR3 runs to 16 residues. Written as DNA, the CDR3 is TGTGCCAGCAGCCAAGACCTAAGGGCAGGTGGCTATGGCTACACCTTC. It codes for CASSQDLRAGGYGYTF.

This rearrangement joins TRBV20-1 to TRBJ2-2, with 8 bases that match TRBD1. The CDR3 loop spans 20 amino acids. V was clipped by 4 bases and J by 6 bases; unmatched bases: 25. Per the germline V gene, CDR1 is DFQATT and CDR2 is SNEGSKA (reference sequence). The CDR3 DNA reads as TGCAGTGCTATGATAATATCGGACAGGGTTGAAGGTTTGGTCGCCGGGGAGCTGTTTTTT. This translates into CSAMIISDRVEGLVAGELFF.

This clonotype showed up many times. The chain employs TRBV10-3 and TRBJ2-2; possibly TRBD1 or TRBD2 for D (5 bases each). Between the trimmed V and J ends, which lost 0 bases and 7 bases, there was a span of 9 bases. The length of the CDR3 is 14 residues. The germline CDR1 and CDR2 sequences are ENHRY and SYGVKD. CDR3 sequence: CAISESGELGELFF. Here the CDR3 DNA reads TGTGCCATCAGTGAGTCGGGGGAGCTCGGGGAGCTGTTTTTT.

The rearrangement joins TRBV6-5 to TRBJ1-2; 7 bases map to TRBD1. The CDR3 is made up of 16 amino acids. Per germline, CDR1 MNHEY and CDR2 SVGAGI. With 7 bases clipped from V and 3 bases from J, the junction kept 14 bases outside the gene matches. The CDR3, as DNA: TGTGCCAGCAAAGGCAGGGGACAGATAGGATACTATGGCTACACCTTC. Translating it yields CASKGRGQIGYYGYTF.

CDR3 sequence reads: CATSRGSGLADQETQYF. The CDR3, as DNA: TGTGCCACCAGCAGAGGTAGTGGGCTAGCGGACCAAGAGACCCAGTACTTC. V gene TRBV15 combines with J gene TRBJ2-5; 7 bases are shared with TRBD2. V lost 1 base and J lost 0; bases outside the gene matches: 8. The germline gives CDR1 LNHNV, CDR2 YYDKDF (reference sequence). The CDR3 consists of 17 residues.

This clonotype was detected many times. This may come from a read error, since a much larger clone is one base off. The chain recombines TRBV11-2 with TRBJ2-5; a possible D gene is TRBD2 (6 bases). V lost 5 bases, J lost 4 bases, and 14 bases lay in between. Germline-derived CDR1 and CDR2 are SGHAT and FQNNGV. This CDR3 is built from 14 residues. The CDR3 sequence: CASSPPRGRETQYF. CDR3 sequence (DNA): TGTGCCAGCAGCCCCCCCCGGGGGAGAGAGACCCAGTACTTC.

The chain employs TRBV4-1 and TRBJ1-2, with no clear D. Germline V lookup: CDR1 MGHRA, CDR2 YSYEKL. V was trimmed by 1 base and J by 0 bases, leaving 18 bases between them. This CDR3 comprises 18 residues. In DNA, the CDR3 is TGCGCCAGCAGCCAAGTGGATATGGGGTTCCATTCTAACTATGGCTACACCTTC. Its translation is CASSQVDMGFHSNYGYTF.

V usage is TRBV28 and J usage is TRBJ1-2; possible D gene TRBD1, 5 bases. The CDR3 runs to 13 residues. Germline V gene lookup returns CDR1 MDHEN and CDR2 SYDVKM. V lost 4 bases and J lost 6, with 12 bases in between. CDR3 protein: CASSSGGYHGYTF. The CDR3 coding sequence is TGTGCCAGCAGTTCCGGGGGGTATCATGGCTACACCTTC.

Remarks on this clonotype: This sequence may be a read error, since a much larger clone differs from it by one base. The CDR3 DNA reads TGTGCCAGCAGCTTAGGTCTAGGGGGCACAGATACGCAGTGTTTT. This gives the protein CASSLGLGGTDTQCF. This chain connects TRBV11-2 to TRBJ2-3; TRBD1 aligns across 7 bases. CDR3 length equals 15 residues. From germline, CDR1 is SGHAT and CDR2 FQNNGV. The variable domain in full, with the rest retrieved from reference TRBV11-2 and TRBJ2-3, is EAGVAQSPRYKIIEKRQSVAFWCNPISGHATLYWYQQILGQGPKLLIQFQNNGVVDDSQLPKDRFSAERLKGVDSTLKIQPAKLEDSAVYLCASSLGLGGTDTQCFGPGTRLTVL.

This clonotype appeared a few times. CDR3 DNA: TGTGCCAGCAGCCTAACAGGCACCGGGGAGCTGTTTTTT. Translated: CASSLTGTGELFF. The rearrangement joins TRBV9 to TRBJ2-2; maybe TRBD1 (5 bases). With 4 bases removed from V and 4 bases from J, the gap between germline ends came to 8 bases. Germline V gene lookup returns CDR1 SGDLS and CDR2 YYNGEE. The CDR3 consists of 13 residues.